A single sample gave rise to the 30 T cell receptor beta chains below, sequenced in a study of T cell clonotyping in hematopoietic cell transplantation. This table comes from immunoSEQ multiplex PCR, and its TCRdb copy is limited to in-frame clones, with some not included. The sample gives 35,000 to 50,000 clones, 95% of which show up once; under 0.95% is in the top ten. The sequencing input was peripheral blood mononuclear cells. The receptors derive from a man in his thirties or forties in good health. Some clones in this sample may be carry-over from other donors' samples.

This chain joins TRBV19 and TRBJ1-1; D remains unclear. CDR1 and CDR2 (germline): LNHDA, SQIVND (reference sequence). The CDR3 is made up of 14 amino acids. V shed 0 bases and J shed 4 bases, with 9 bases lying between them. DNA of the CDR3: TGTGCCAGTAGTATAGAGGGCTCGAGCACTGAAGCTTTCTTT. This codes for CASSIEGSSTEAFF.

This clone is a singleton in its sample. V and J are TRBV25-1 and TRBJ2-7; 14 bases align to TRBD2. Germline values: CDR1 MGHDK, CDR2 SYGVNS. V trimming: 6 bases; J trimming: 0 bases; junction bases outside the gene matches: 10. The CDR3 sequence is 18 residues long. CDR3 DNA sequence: TGTGCCAGCAGACCTCCGGGACTAGCGGGAGAGAGCTCCTACGAGCAGTACTTC. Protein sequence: CASRPPGLAGESSYEQYF.

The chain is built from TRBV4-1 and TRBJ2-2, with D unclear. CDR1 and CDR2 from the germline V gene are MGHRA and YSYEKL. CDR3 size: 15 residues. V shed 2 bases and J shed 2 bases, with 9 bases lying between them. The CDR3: CASSQRQANTGELFF. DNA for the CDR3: TGCGCCAGCAGCCAACGGCAGGCAAACACCGGGGAGCTGTTTTTT.

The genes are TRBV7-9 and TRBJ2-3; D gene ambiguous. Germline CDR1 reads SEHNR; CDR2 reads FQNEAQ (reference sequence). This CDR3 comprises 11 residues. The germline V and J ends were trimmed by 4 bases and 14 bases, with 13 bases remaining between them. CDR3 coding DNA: TGTGCCAGCAGCTCTGGGTGGTATCTGTATTTT. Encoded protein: CASSSGWYLYF.

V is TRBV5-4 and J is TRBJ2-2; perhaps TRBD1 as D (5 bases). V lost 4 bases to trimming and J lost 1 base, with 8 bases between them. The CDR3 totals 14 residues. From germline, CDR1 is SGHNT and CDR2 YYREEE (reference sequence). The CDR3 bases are TGTGCCAGCAGCCCGCAGGGGAACACCGGGGAGCTGTTTTTT. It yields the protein CASSPQGNTGELFF.

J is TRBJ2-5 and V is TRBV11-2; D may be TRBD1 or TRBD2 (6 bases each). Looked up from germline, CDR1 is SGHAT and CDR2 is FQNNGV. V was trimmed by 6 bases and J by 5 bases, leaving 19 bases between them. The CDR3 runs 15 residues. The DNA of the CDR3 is TGTGCCAGCAGACCATACGGGACGGGGGCGGAGACCCAGTACTTC. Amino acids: CASRPYGTGAETQYF.

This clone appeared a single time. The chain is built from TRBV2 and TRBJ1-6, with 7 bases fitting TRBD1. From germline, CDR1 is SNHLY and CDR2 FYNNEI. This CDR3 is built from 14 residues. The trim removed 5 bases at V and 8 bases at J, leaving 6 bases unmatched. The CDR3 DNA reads TGTGCCAGCAGTTCACAGGGGACGGATTCACCCCTCCACTTT. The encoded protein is CASSSQGTDSPLHF. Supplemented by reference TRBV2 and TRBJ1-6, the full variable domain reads EPEVTQTPSHQVTQMGQEVILRCVPISNHLYFYWYRQILGQKVEFLVSFYNNEISEKSEIFDDQFSVERPDGSNFTLKIRSTKLEDSAMYFCASSSQGTDSPLHFGNGTRLTVT.

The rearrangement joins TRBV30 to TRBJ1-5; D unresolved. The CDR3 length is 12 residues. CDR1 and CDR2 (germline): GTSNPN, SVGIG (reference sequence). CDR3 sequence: CARIAGNQPQHF. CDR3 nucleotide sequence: TGTGCTCGGATAGCCGGCAATCAGCCCCAGCATTTT.

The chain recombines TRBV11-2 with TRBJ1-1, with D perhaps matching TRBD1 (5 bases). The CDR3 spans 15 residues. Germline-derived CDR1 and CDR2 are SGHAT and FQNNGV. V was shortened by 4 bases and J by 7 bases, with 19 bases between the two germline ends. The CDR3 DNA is TGTGCCAGCAGCTCCAGGGTTACAGGTACGGATGAAGCTTTCTTT. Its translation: CASSSRVTGTDEAFF.

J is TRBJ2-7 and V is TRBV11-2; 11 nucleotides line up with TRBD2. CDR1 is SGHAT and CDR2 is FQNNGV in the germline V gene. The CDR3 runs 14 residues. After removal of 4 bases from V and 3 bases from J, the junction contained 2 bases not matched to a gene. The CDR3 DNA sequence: TGTGCCAGCAGCTGGGGACTAGCGGACTACGAGCAGTACTTC. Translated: CASSWGLADYEQYF.

CDR3: CASSPPGRPGTQYF. Here the CDR3 DNA reads TGTGCCAGCAGCCCCCCCGGCCGTCCCGGGACCCAGTACTTC. V is TRBV9 and J is TRBJ2-5; the D is unclear. Trimming stripped 4 bases from V and 7 bases from J, with 17 bases between. This CDR3 has 14 amino acids. Germline CDR1 reads SGDLS; CDR2 reads YYNGEE.

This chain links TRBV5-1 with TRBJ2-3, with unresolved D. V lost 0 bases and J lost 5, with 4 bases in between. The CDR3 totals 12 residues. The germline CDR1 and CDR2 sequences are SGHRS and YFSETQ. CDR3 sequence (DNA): TGCGCCAGCAGCTTGGAGGGAGATACGCAGTATTTT. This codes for CASSLEGDTQYF.

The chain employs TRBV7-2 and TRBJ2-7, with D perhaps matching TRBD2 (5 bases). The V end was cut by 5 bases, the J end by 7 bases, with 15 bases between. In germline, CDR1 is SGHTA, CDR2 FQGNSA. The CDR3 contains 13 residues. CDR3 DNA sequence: TGTGCCAGCAGCCCCGTGCCGGGGAGAGAGCAGTACTTC. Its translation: CASSPVPGREQYF.

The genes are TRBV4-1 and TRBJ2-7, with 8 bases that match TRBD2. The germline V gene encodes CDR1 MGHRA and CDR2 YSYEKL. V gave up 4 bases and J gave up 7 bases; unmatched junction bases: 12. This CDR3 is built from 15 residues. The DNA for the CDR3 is TGCGCCAGCAGCCCGCAACTAGCGGTGGGGGTGGAGCAGTACTTC. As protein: CASSPQLAVGVEQYF.

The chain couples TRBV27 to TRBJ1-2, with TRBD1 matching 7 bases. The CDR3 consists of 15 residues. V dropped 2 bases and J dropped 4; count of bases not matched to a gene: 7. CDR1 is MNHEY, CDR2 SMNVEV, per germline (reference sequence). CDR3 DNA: TGTGCCAGCAGTTTAAGGCGGGACAGCCCCTATGGCTACACCTTC. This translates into CASSLRRDSPYGYTF.

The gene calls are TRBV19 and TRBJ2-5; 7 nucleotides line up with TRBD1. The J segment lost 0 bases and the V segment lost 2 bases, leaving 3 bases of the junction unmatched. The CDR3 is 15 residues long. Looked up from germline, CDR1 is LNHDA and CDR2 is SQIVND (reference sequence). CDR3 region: CASSISGTDQETQYF. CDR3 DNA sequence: TGTGCCAGTAGTATATCCGGGACAGACCAAGAGACCCAGTACTTC.

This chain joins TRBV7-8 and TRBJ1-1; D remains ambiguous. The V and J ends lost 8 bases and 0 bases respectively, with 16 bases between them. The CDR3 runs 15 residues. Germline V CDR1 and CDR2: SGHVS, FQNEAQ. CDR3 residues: CASSAQSGMNTEAFF. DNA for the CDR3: TGTGCCAGCTCAGCTCAGTCAGGCATGAACACTGAAGCTTTCTTT.

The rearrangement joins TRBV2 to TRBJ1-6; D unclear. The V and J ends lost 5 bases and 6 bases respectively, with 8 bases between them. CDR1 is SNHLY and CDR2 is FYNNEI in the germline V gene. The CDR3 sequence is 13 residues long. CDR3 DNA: TGTGCCAGCAGTCTTCAGCCTAATTCACCCCTCCACTTT. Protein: CASSLQPNSPLHF.

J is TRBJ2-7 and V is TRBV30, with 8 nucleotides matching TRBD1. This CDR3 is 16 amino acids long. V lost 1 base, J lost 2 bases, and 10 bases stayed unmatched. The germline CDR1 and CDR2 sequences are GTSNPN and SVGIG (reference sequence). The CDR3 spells CAWSAPDRDHTYEQYF. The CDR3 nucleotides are TGTGCCTGGAGTGCTCCGGACAGGGATCATACCTACGAGCAGTACTTC. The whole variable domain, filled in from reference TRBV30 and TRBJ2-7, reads SQTIHQWPATLVQPVGSPLSLECTVEGTSNPNLYWYRQAAGRGLQLLFYSVGIGQISSEVPQNLSASRPQDRQFILSSKKLLLSDSGFYLCAWSAPDRDHTYEQYFGPGTRLTVT.

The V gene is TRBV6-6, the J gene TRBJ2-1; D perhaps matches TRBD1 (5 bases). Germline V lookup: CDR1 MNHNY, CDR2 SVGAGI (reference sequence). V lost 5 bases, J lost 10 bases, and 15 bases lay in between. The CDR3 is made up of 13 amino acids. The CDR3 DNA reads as TGTGCCAGCAGTACTATACAAGGGGTAGAGCAGTTCTTC. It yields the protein CASSTIQGVEQFF.

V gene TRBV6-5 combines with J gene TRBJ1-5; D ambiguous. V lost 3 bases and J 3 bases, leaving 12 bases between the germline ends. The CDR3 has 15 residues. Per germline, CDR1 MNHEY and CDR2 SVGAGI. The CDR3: CASSYGRSYNQPQHF. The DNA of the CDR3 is TGTGCCAGCAGTTATGGGAGATCCTACAATCAGCCCCAGCATTTT.

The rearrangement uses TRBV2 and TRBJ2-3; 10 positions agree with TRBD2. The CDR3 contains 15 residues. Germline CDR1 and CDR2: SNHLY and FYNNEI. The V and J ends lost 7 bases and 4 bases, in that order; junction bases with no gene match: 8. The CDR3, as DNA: TGTGCCAGCACTCGAGCGGGAGGGCCCTCAGATACGCAGTATTTT. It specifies CASTRAGGPSDTQYF.

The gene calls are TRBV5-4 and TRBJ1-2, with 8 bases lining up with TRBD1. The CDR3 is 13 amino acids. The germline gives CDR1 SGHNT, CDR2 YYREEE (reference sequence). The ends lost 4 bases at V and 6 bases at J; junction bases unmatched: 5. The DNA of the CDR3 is TGTGCCAGCAGCCACAGGGGGGAAGATGGCTACACCTTC. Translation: CASSHRGEDGYTF.

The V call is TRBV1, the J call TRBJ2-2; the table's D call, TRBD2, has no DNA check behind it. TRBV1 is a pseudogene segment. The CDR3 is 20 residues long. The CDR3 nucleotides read TGCACCAGCAGCCAAGGGGGGAAAGTAAGCGGGAGAGAGTTGGACGGGGAGCTGTTTTTT. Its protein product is CTSSQGGKVSGRELDGELFF.

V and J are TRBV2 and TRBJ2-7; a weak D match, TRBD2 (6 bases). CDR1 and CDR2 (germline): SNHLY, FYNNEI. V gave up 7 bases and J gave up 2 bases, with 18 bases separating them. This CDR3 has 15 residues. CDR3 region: CASTQLGGLTYEQYF. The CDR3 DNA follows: TGTGCCAGCACCCAGCTTGGGGGACTTACCTACGAGCAGTACTTC.

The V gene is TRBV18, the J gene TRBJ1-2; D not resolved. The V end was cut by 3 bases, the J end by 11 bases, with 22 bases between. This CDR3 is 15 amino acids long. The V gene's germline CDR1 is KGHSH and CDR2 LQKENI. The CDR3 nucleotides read TGTGCCAGCTCACCTGAAACCGGGGAGATGGGGAAGTACACCTTC. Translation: CASSPETGEMGKYTF. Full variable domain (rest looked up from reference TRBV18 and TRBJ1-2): NAGVMQNPRHLVRRRGQEARLRCSPMKGHSHVYWYRQLPEEGLKFMVYLQKENIIDESGMPKERFSAEFPKEGPSILRIQQVVRGDSAAYFCASSPETGEMGKYTFGSGTRLTVV.

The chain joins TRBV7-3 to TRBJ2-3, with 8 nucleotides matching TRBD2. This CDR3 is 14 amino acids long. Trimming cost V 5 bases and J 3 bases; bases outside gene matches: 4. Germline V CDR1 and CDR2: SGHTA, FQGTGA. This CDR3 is CASSPGLATDTQYF. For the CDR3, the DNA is TGTGCCAGCAGCCCCGGACTAGCTACAGATACGCAGTATTTT.

The DNA of the CDR3 is TGTGCCAGTAGTATTGAACAGGTCGGGCCCGGGGAGCTGTTTTTT. It codes for CASSIEQVGPGELFF. This chain links TRBV19 with TRBJ2-2, with D possibly TRBD1 on 5 matching bases. This CDR3 has 15 amino acids. Trimming removed 3 bases from V and 6 bases from J, with 14 bases in between. Germline CDR1 LNHDA, CDR2 SQIVND (reference sequence).

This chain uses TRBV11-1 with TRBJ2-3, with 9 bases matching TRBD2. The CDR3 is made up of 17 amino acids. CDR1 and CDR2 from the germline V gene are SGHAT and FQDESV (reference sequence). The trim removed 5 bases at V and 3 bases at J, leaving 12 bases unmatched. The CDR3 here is CASSLLGGSGGTDTQYF. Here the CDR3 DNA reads TGTGCCAGCAGCCTCCTGGGGGGCAGCGGGGGGACAGATACGCAGTATTTT.

The chain's CDR3 is CASSWDFRAPGSLGYTF. CDR3 coding DNA: TGCGCCAGCAGCTGGGATTTCCGGGCTCCCGGGTCGCTCGGCTACACCTTC. This chain uses TRBV4-3 with TRBJ1-2; D gene uncertain. V lost 5 bases and J 8 bases, leaving 27 bases between the germline ends. Germline CDR1 LGHNA, CDR2 YSLEER. The CDR3 length is 17 residues.